Listed below are T cell receptor beta chains from one sample, sequenced in a study of cytomegalovirus exposure and HLA in healthy donors. Only in-frame clones appear in the TCRdb table, and some are missing; sequencing was by immunoSEQ multiplex PCR. The sample holds about 77,000 clones; roughly 79% are singletons and the top ten take 1.6%. The specimen was PBMCs. These receptors all come from a middle-aged man in good health and CMV-seronegative. Each CDR3 is given with its conserved first and last residue. The order of the fields is D gene, clone size, CDR3 length, V gene, CDR3 protein. A D gene is named only where the DNA matches it firmly. Clone size is stated in some rows and not others, as once, few, many or a class when expanded.

>TRBD1|NA|14|TRBV6-1
CATKQGESSYEQYF
>NA|NA|16|TRBV5-1
CASSLDTRGSTDTQYF
>TRBD1|NA|16|TRBV28
CASSSTGVRSNQPQHF
>NA|NA|17|TRBV7-3
CASSLNPGSGNTGELFF
>NA|NA|14|TRBV28
CASSLSRALRKLFF
>TRBD1|NA|14|TRBV5-8
CASSLHGIQGKLFF
>NA|NA|14|TRBV5-1
CASSLGGKNSPLHF
>TRBD1|NA|14|TRBV10-3
CAISRTGTYNEQFF
>NA|NA|17|TRBV27
CASRRQPWRLGDTEAFF
>TRBD1|NA|14|TRBV19
CASSTGQNTYEQYF
>NA|once|15|TRBV5-1
CASSTSRGLNTEAFF
>TRBD1|NA|15|TRBV11-2
CASRSLTGGSTEAFF
>TRBD1|NA|15|TRBV10-3
CAIRDPGQGASEAFF
>NA|NA|16|TRBV4-1
CASSPQQGGVQETQYF
>TRBD1|NA|15|TRBV5-4
CASSWGQVLENTIYF
>TRBD1|NA|14|TRBV14
CASSILEQGAALHF
>NA|NA|14|TRBV5-8
CASSLAVAVYEQYF
>TRBD1|once|15|TRBV27
CASSFGGQGAYEQYF
>TRBD1|NA|16|TRBV9
CASSPTATGGTETQYF
>TRBD1|NA|14|TRBV28
CASSFGTVNEKLFF
>TRBD1|once|17|TRBV4-2
CASSPRDRGRESEKLFF
>NA|NA|14|TRBV5-1
CASSLKQGGEKLFF
>TRBD1|NA|15|TRBV5-1
CASSFAQGAPSEQYF
>TRBD2|NA|18|TRBV27
CASSLISGRWSSYNEQFF
>NA|NA|15|TRBV30
CAWSVGGGGNQPQHF
>NA|NA|14|TRBV7-2
CASSLRRGIETQYF
>TRBD1|NA|15|TRBV5-8
CASSLAGTGDSPLHF
>TRBD1|NA|16|TRBV9
CASSRSGQGLKLEQYF
>TRBD2|NA|16|TRBV7-9
CASSPGGTRGRDTQYF
>NA|few|13|TRBV15
CATSRDPREKLFF
>TRBD2|NA|15|TRBV6-1
CASYVTSGREGEQYF
>TRBD1|NA|16|TRBV7-8
CASSLERDRNSYEQYF
>TRBD1|NA|16|TRBV5-1
CASSLEAGGEWETQYF
>NA|NA|14|TRBV2
CASSELKLTGELFF
>NA|NA|13|TRBV30
CAMAKEANQPQHF
>NA|NA|18|TRBV2
CASSEGASGSTSVNEQFF
>TRBD2|NA|16|TRBV19
CASSIGGVLNTGELFF
>TRBD1|NA|14|TRBV15
CATYDPDRDHGYTF
>NA|NA|13|TRBV5-1
CASSLTDSYEQYF
>NA|NA|14|TRBV6-1
CASSEQQTGYEQYF
>NA|NA|15|TRBV27
CASSPTPGVTDTQYF
>NA|NA|15|TRBV2
CASSGGGATNEKLFF
>TRBD1|NA|15|TRBV19
CASTAFWGQGTEAFF
>NA|few|14|TRBV15
CATSTRQTGRPQHF